This TCR beta chain was documented in a study of T cells in Graves' hyperthyroidism and ophthalmopathy. General study results and limits: Peripheral blood also featured most of the thyroid clonotypes expanded above 0.001.

This clonotype was seen many times. Its antigen is undetermined. TCR beta CDR3 region amplification was performed from RNA transcripts. The TCR CDR3 was amplified in a first-round RT-PCR using the HTBI primer set. TCRdb recomputed calls from the multiplex PCR reads with MiXCR, one row per CDR3 protein. The repertoire has a few hundred thousand distinct CDR3 sequences, 40% to 50% of them found once; the top ten carry around 47%. Germline CDR1 and CDR2: DFQATT and SNEGSKA (reference sequence). V was clipped by 3 bases and J by 8 bases, with 13 bases between them. This CDR3 spans 12 amino acids. The gene calls are TRBV20-1 and TRBJ1-2; D may be TRBD1 (6 bases). The sequencing input was peripheral blood or thyroid tissue (not recorded which). This clonotype originated in an adult woman with Graves' disease, either hyperthyroidism or ophthalmopathy (not recorded which). The CDR3 coding sequence is TGCAGTGCTAGGGAGCAGGGGTGGGGCTACACCTTC. Encoded protein: CSAREQGWGYTF.